The 29 T cell receptor beta chains below were found in one sample sequenced in a study of Graves' ophthalmopathy and Graves' hyperthyroidism. TCR beta CDR3 amplification used RNA transcripts. The first-round RT-PCR employed HTBI primers together with the Qiagen OneStep RT-PCR kit. A multiplex PCR was then performed as the second round. TCRdb processed the multiplex PCR reads anew with MiXCR; each CDR3 protein has one entry. The table lists approximately 160,000 distinct CDR3 sequences, less than 45% of them singletons. The sample comprised peripheral blood. The receptor source for this set is a woman aged 40 to 55 with Graves' ophthalmopathy.

This clonotype was counted at least ten times. The chain carries TRBV12-3 or TRBV12-4 and TRBJ2-5, with 8 bases that match TRBD1. The length of the CDR3 is 13 residues. Trimming at V came to 8 bases and at J to 2 bases, leaving 4 bases not matched to a gene. The CDR3 loop reads CASLNRGQETQYF. CDR3 nucleotides: TGTGCCAGCCTAAACAGGGGGCAAGAGACCCAGTACTTC.

This clonotype showed up many times. The rearrangement links TRBV2 to TRBJ1-1, with D possibly matching TRBD1 (5 bases). The germline V and J ends were trimmed by 8 bases and 2 bases, with 12 bases remaining between them. The CDR3 sequence is 13 residues long. The germline V gene encodes CDR1 SNHLY and CDR2 FYNNEI. In nucleotides, the CDR3 is TGTGCCAGCGGAAACCAGGGTAACACTGAAGCTTTCTTT. Translating it yields CASGNQGNTEAFF. Looking up the rest from reference TRBV2 and TRBJ1-1 gives the full variable domain: EPEVTQTPSHQVTQMGQEVILRCVPISNHLYFYWYRQILGQKVEFLVSFYNNEISEKSEIFDDQFSVERPDGSNFTLKIRSTKLEDSAMYFCASGNQGNTEAFFGQGTRLTVV.

The chain uses TRBV20-1 and TRBJ2-5, with 13 positions matching TRBD2. CDR1 is DFQATT, CDR2 SNEGSKA, per germline (reference sequence). V gave up 4 bases and J gave up 5 bases; unmatched junction bases: 7. This CDR3 contains 15 residues. CDR3 coding DNA: TGCAGTGCTATTGGACTAGCGGGAGATGTTGAGACCCAGTACTTC. Amino acids: CSAIGLAGDVETQYF.

The table lists this clonotype with many counts. The chain joins TRBV12-3 or TRBV12-4 to TRBJ1-1; D gene ambiguous. Trimming removed 5 bases from V and 0 bases from J, with 13 bases in between. The CDR3 totals 15 residues. The DNA of the CDR3 is TGTGCCAGCAGTCCCCAGGAGGTGATGAACACTGAAGCTTTCTTT. This codes for CASSPQEVMNTEAFF.

This clonotype was observed many times. This chain connects TRBV13 to TRBJ2-2; D gene uncertain. V was clipped by 0 bases and J by 3 bases, with 11 bases between them. Germline CDR1 and CDR2: PRHDT and FYEKMQ (reference sequence). CDR3 length: 16 amino acids. The CDR3 protein is CASSLGYAGDTGELFF. Written as DNA, the CDR3 is TGTGCCAGCAGCTTAGGTTATGCAGGAGACACCGGGGAGCTGTTTTTT.

This clonotype was found many times. Given a much more abundant clone one base away, this may be a read error. CDR3: CASSGFGAYEQYF. The DNA of the CDR3 is TGTGCCAGCAGTGGGTTCGGCGCCTACGAGCAGTACTTC. The gene calls are TRBV2 and TRBJ2-7; D call uncertain. Germline V lookup: CDR1 SNHLY, CDR2 FYNNEI. This CDR3 comprises 13 residues. V shed 4 bases and J shed 2 bases, with 9 bases lying between them.

This clonotype was seen at least ten times. The rearrangement links TRBV28 to TRBJ2-7; D is ambiguous. V lost 3 bases and J 4 bases, leaving 10 bases between the germline ends. Per germline, CDR1 MDHEN and CDR2 SYDVKM. This CDR3 is 13 amino acids long. The CDR3 nucleotides read TGTGCCAGCAGTTTGATGGGGTCTTACGAGCAGTACTTC. This translates into CASSLMGSYEQYF.

This clonotype was counted ten times or more. The chain employs TRBV12-3 or TRBV12-4 and TRBJ1-2; 7 bases are shared with TRBD1. Trimming at V came to 6 bases and at J to 4 bases, leaving 5 bases not matched to a gene. CDR3 length equals 13 residues. The CDR3 DNA reads TGTGCCAGCAGATACGGGACAGCCTATGGCTACACCTTC. It encodes CASRYGTAYGYTF.

This clonotype was recorded many times. The V gene is TRBV20-1, the J gene TRBJ2-2; no reliable D call. V was pared by 1 base and J by 4 bases, with 7 bases between. In germline, CDR1 is DFQATT, CDR2 SNEGSKA (reference sequence). The CDR3 covers 13 residues. The CDR3 nucleotides read TGCAGTGCTAGAGCTAGAAGCACCGGGGAGCTGTTTTTT. Protein: CSARARSTGELFF.

This clonotype was observed many times. The chain recombines TRBV6-4 with TRBJ2-7; 10 nucleotides line up with TRBD2. V trimming: 2 bases; J trimming: 1 base; junction bases outside the gene matches: 11. The CDR3 loop spans 18 amino acids. Per the germline V gene, CDR1 is MRHNA and CDR2 is SNTAGT. The CDR3 coding sequence is TGTGCCAGCAGTGACCTGAAAAGGCCTAGCGGGAGTTCCTACGAGCAGTACTTC. Its protein product is CASSDLKRPSGSSYEQYF.

V is TRBV10-3 and J is TRBJ1-1; D may be TRBD1 (6 bases). Trimming pared 2 bases from V and 4 bases from J, leaving 11 bases between. CDR1 ENHRY and CDR2 SYGVKD come from the germline V gene. This CDR3 spans 14 amino acids. This chain's CDR3 is CAISEARDTTEAFF. CDR3 DNA: TGTGCCATCAGTGAGGCCCGGGACACCACTGAAGCTTTCTTT.

This clonotype was detected many times. The chain uses TRBV15 and TRBJ1-1; D call uncertain. Trimming pared 0 bases from V and 0 bases from J, leaving 8 bases between. In germline, CDR1 is LNHNV, CDR2 YYDKDF (reference sequence). The CDR3 totals 15 residues. The DNA for the CDR3 is TGTGCCACCAGCAGAGATGGTGCAGTGAACACTGAAGCTTTCTTT. It codes for CATSRDGAVNTEAFF.

The chain has TRBV27 and TRBJ2-5; TRBD1 matches at 8 bases. The CDR3 loop spans 14 amino acids. J gave up 4 bases and V 5 bases, and 6 bases lay outside the gene matches. CDR1 is MNHEY and CDR2 is SMNVEV in the germline V gene (reference sequence). Here the CDR3 reads CASSANRGTETQYF. The CDR3 region has the DNA TGTGCCAGCAGTGCCAACAGGGGGACAGAGACCCAGTACTTC.

V is TRBV10-3 and J is TRBJ1-2, with no clear D. CDR3 size: 12 residues. Germline V gene lookup returns CDR1 ENHRY and CDR2 SYGVKD. V gave up 10 bases and J gave up 10 bases, with 19 bases separating them. The CDR3 DNA reads as TGTGCCAGCAGCATTCTTGGGGAAGCCTACACCTTC. Translation gives CASSILGEAYTF.

This clonotype appeared a few times. The chain carries TRBV6-2 or TRBV6-3 and TRBJ1-2; no clear D gene. Germline V gene lookup returns CDR1 MNHEY and CDR2 SVGEGT. Trimming took 5 bases from V and 5 from J, leaving 9 bases between them. The CDR3 is made up of 12 amino acids. CDR3 loop: CASSQSSYGYTF. The CDR3 bases are TGTGCCAGCAGTCAAAGTTCTTATGGCTACACCTTC.

At least ten counts were recorded for this clonotype. The chain recombines TRBV19 with TRBJ1-1, with 8 bases matching TRBD1. Germline CDR1 is LNHDA and CDR2 is SQIVND (reference sequence). The V segment lost 7 bases and the J segment 5 bases; nucleotides outside the gene matches: 9. The CDR3 consists of 14 residues. The CDR3 region is CASTLDRAATEAFF. For the CDR3, the DNA is TGTGCCAGTACCTTGGACAGGGCGGCTACTGAAGCTTTCTTT. Together with reference TRBV19 and TRBJ1-1, the CDR3 gives the full variable domain: DGGITQSPKYLFRKEGQNVTLSCEQNLNHDAMYWYRQDPGQGLRLIYYSQIVNDFQKGDIAEGYSVSREKKESFPLTVTSAQKNPTAFYLCASTLDRAATEAFFGQGTRLTVV.

J is TRBJ2-5 and V is TRBV5-1, with 11 bases fitting TRBD1. The CDR3 is 15 amino acids. CDR1 is SGHRS, CDR2 YFSETQ, per germline. V lost 4 bases, J lost 0 bases, and 2 bases stayed unmatched. The CDR3 bases are TGCGCCAGCAGCCGGGACAGGGGGTACCAAGAGACCCAGTACTTC. Translated: CASSRDRGYQETQYF. Complete variable domain (other parts from reference TRBV5-1 and TRBJ2-5): KAGVTQTPRYLIKTRGQQVTLSCSPISGHRSVSWYQQTPGQGLQFLFEYFSETQRNKGNFPGRFSGRQFSNSRSEMNVSTLELGDSALYLCASSRDRGYQETQYFGPGTRLLVL.

CDR3: CASSYEDSGGARTQYF. In DNA form, the CDR3 reads TGTGCCAGCAGTTACGAGGATAGCGGGGGGGCCCGGACCCAGTACTTC. The chain employs TRBV6-5 and TRBJ2-5; 11 bases map to TRBD2. CDR3 length equals 16 residues. J was trimmed by 7 bases and V by 2 bases; bases with no gene match: 9. From germline, CDR1 is MNHEY and CDR2 SVGAGI.

This clonotype was counted many times. The V and J genes are TRBV6-4 and TRBJ1-3; D might be TRBD1 (6 bases). Trimming stripped 7 bases from V and 4 bases from J, with 23 bases between. The germline gives CDR1 MRHNA, CDR2 SNTAGT. This CDR3 contains 17 residues. CDR3 nucleotide sequence: TGTGCCAGCACTCTCTCGACAGGTCGGTCCTCCGGAAACACCATATATTTT. This translates into CASTLSTGRSSGNTIYF.

This clonotype appeared many times. The chain is built from TRBV5-5 and TRBJ1-5; no reliable D call. Trimming cost V 7 bases and J 0 bases, with 11 bases left between them. This CDR3 region has 14 residues. Germline V gene data show CDR1 as SGHKS and CDR2 as YYEKEE (reference sequence). CDR3 loop: CASAGGLSNQPQHF. The CDR3 region has the DNA TGTGCCAGCGCTGGCGGACTTAGCAATCAGCCCCAGCATTTT.

J is TRBJ1-1 and V is TRBV6-1, with D unresolved. CDR3 size: 14 residues. Germline CDR1 reads MNHNS; CDR2 reads SASEGT. With 3 bases removed from V and 2 bases from J, the gap between germline ends came to 10 bases. This chain's CDR3 is CASSEARTNTEAFF. The CDR3 region has the DNA TGTGCCAGCAGTGAGGCCAGAACCAACACTGAAGCTTTCTTT.

This clonotype was observed many times. This chain links TRBV4-2 with TRBJ2-2, with D hard to call. Germline values: CDR1 LGHNA, CDR2 YNFKEQ. The CDR3 covers 11 residues. V dropped 7 bases and J dropped 3 bases, with 3 bases sitting between them. Here the CDR3 reads CASTDTGELFF. In DNA, the CDR3 is TGTGCCAGCACAGACACCGGGGAGCTGTTTTTT.

Ten or more counts support this clonotype. The chain's CDR3 is CASSILFSSYGYTF. The DNA of the CDR3 is TGTGCCAGTAGTATCCTGTTTAGCTCCTATGGCTACACCTTC. The chain carries TRBV19 and TRBJ1-2; no reliable D call. CDR3 length: 14 amino acids. CDR1 is LNHDA and CDR2 is SQIVND in the germline V gene (reference sequence). Between the trimmed V and J ends, which lost 3 bases and 4 bases, there was a span of 12 bases.

This clonotype has a count of ten or more. The CDR3 spells CASSEWRGKAFF. The CDR3 DNA reads as TGTGCCAGCAGTGAATGGAGGGGGAAAGCTTTCTTT. This rearrangement joins TRBV25-1 to TRBJ1-1, with a possible D match to TRBD1 (6 bases). The CDR3 spans 12 residues. The V gene lost 1 base and the J gene lost 9 bases, with 9 bases spanning the gap. In germline, CDR1 is MGHDK, CDR2 SYGVNS.

The chain carries TRBV6-1 and TRBJ1-6; 9 nucleotides align to TRBD1. This CDR3 has 16 residues. V was clipped by 7 bases and J by 7 bases; unmatched bases: 11. Germline V gene data show CDR1 as MNHNS and CDR2 as SASEGT. CDR3 loop: CASIPSGTGRNSPLHF. The CDR3 region has the DNA TGTGCCAGCATTCCTTCTGGGACAGGGCGGAATTCACCCCTCCACTTT.

Many counts were recorded for this clonotype. This chain joins TRBV5-1 and TRBJ2-2; D is tentatively TRBD1 or TRBD2 (6 bases each). CDR3 length: 17 residues. Germline CDR1 reads SGHRS; CDR2 reads YFSETQ. Deletions cut 3 bases from V and 5 bases from J, with 20 bases between. CDR3 in DNA: TGCGCCAGCAGCTCCCTCCTTCGCGGGACAAGGACCGGGGAGCTGTTTTTT. Translation: CASSSLLRGTRTGELFF.

Many counts were recorded for this clonotype. The chain couples TRBV5-1 to TRBJ2-2; the D gene is possibly TRBD1 (5 bases). From germline, CDR1 is SGHRS and CDR2 YFSETQ. Trimming removed 3 bases from V and 4 bases from J, with 13 bases in between. The CDR3 spans 15 residues. The CDR3 region is CASSSKTGVTGELFF. The CDR3, as DNA: TGCGCCAGCAGCTCCAAAACAGGAGTCACCGGGGAGCTGTTTTTT.

V usage is TRBV7-9 and J usage is TRBJ2-7; D remains ambiguous. The CDR3 has 14 residues. CDR1 SEHNR and CDR2 FQNEAQ come from the germline V gene (reference sequence). V gave up 5 bases and J gave up 0 bases, with 11 bases separating them. The CDR3 sequence: CASSLVPSSYEQYF. As DNA, the CDR3 is TGTGCCAGCAGCCTTGTACCGAGCTCCTACGAGCAGTACTTC.

This clonotype was counted ten times or more. V is TRBV6-2 or TRBV6-3 and J is TRBJ1-5; 7 bases line up with TRBD1. Germline trimming cut 5 bases from V and 2 bases from J; bases unmatched to any gene: 6. The CDR3 contains 15 residues. Germline V gene data show CDR1 as MNHEY and CDR2 as SVGEGT. In DNA, the CDR3 is TGTGCCAGCAGTCCCAGGGGGATGGGCAATCAGCCCCAGCATTTT. Translating it yields CASSPRGMGNQPQHF.